The rows below give T cell receptor beta chains drawn from one sample of a study of identical twins. TCRdb called the 5' RACE reads again in MiXCR, with one record for every CDR3 protein. This repertoire shows some 1,700,000 distinct CDR3 sequences, 32% found once; its top ten account for around 0.25%. Material: cord blood. Receptor source: a newborn girl in good health. Each CDR3 is given with its conserved first and last residue.

CDR3 protein: CASSSATLQGTEAFF
V gene: TRBV7-2

CDR3 protein: CASCRTSGWYNEQFF
V gene: TRBV18

CDR3 protein: CAISELARDNQPQHF
V gene: TRBV10-3

CDR3 protein: CSARDRLAGVTYNEQFF
V gene: TRBV20-1

CDR3 protein: CASSQVIGLGNTEAFF
V gene: TRBV4-1

CDR3 protein: CASSSHTF
V gene: TRBV6-5

CDR3 protein: CASSLGGGNEQFF
V gene: TRBV27

CDR3 protein: CSAAHLQETQFF
V gene: TRBV20-1

CDR3 protein: CASSLVFGGNSYNEQFF
V gene: TRBV5-1

CDR3 protein: CAISGNSPYEQYF
V gene: TRBV10-3

CDR3 protein: CASSIGAGHLSGNTIYF
V gene: TRBV12-3/TRBV12-4

CDR3 protein: CASSSQGTRQETQYF
V gene: TRBV7-9

CDR3 protein: CASSLRQGYQPQHF
V gene: TRBV7-2

CDR3 protein: CASSPDSRLGEQFF
V gene: TRBV9

CDR3 protein: CSVGQRDQPQHF
V gene: TRBV29-1

CDR3 protein: CSAGDGQGYDRGGYTF
V gene: TRBV20-1

CDR3 protein: CASSPPGKQGAFLIEAFF
V gene: TRBV5-1

CDR3 protein: CASSDRGMGTEAFF
V gene: TRBV7-9

CDR3 protein: CSVRPGDSPQRQFF
V gene: TRBV29-1

CDR3 protein: CATSRDSDSSQHF
V gene: TRBV15

CDR3 protein: CASSESRVNTEAFF
V gene: TRBV25-1

CDR3 protein: CASPQGALLSSGANVLTF
V gene: TRBV12-3/TRBV12-4

CDR3 protein: CASSLAIDKETQYF
V gene: TRBV5-1

CDR3 protein: CASRGSGVVYNEQFF
V gene: TRBV28

CDR3 protein: CASSRGTSGKRDNEQFF
V gene: TRBV10-1

CDR3 protein: CASSQDGSFPYF
V gene: TRBV4-2

CDR3 protein: CASSVLTETEAFF
V gene: TRBV7-6

CDR3 protein: CASSQGASIKGNEQFF
V gene: TRBV4-1

CDR3 protein: CASKPSGVNTGELFF
V gene: TRBV27

CDR3 protein: CASSLARAPRLHEQYF
V gene: TRBV7-9

CDR3 protein: CAIGIVADTQYF
V gene: TRBV10-3

CDR3 protein: CASSHADRGATNEKLFF
V gene: TRBV4-1

CDR3 protein: CASSPWTGAKNIQYF
V gene: TRBV27

CDR3 protein: CASTGTSGASEQFF
V gene: TRBV2

CDR3 protein: CSATGLAGRYEQYF
V gene: TRBV20-1

CDR3 protein: CASSLRGPGGETQYF
V gene: TRBV7-9

CDR3 protein: CASSTIQGPTEAFF
V gene: TRBV11-2

CDR3 protein: CASSPDSQGVAFF
V gene: TRBV18

CDR3 protein: CASSPSGGRVDTQYF
V gene: TRBV3-1

CDR3 protein: CASSTGTSISAGYEQYF
V gene: TRBV6-5